One sample yielded the 13 T cell receptor beta chains listed below, sequenced in a study of T cell repertoires in cytomegalovirus infection. TCRdb reprocessed the reads with MiXCR, giving one entry per CDR3 protein. Altogether about 740,000 distinct CDR3 sequences are present, under 40% being singletons, with the ten largest covering roughly 2.9%. The sample consisted of PBMCs. The receptors derive from a human donor in good health (CMV status not recorded). Some clones in this sample may be carry-over from other donors' samples.

V usage is TRBV9 and J usage is TRBJ2-7; D is possibly TRBD1 (5 bases). Trimming shortened V by 3 bases and J by 6 bases, and 22 bases separated the two germline ends. In germline, CDR1 is SGDLS, CDR2 YYNGEE. This CDR3 comprises 16 residues. CDR3 coding DNA: TGTGCCAGCAGCGCCGGTTCTTACAGGATACTGGGCGAGCAGTACTTC. As protein: CASSAGSYRILGEQYF. Filled out from reference TRBV9 and TRBJ2-7, the complete variable domain reads DSGVTQTPKHLITATGQRVTLRCSPRSGDLSVYWYQQSLDQGLQFLIQYYNGEERAKGNILERFSAQQFPDLHSELNLSSLELGDSALYFCASSAGSYRILGEQYFGPGTRLTVT.

This clonotype was found many times. The gene calls are TRBV7-2 and TRBJ2-3; 11 bases agree with TRBD2. Germline V CDR1 and CDR2: SGHTA, FQGNSA. CDR3 length: 16 amino acids. V lost 1 base to trimming and J lost 6 bases; unmatched junction nucleotides: 6. The CDR3, as DNA: TGTGCCAGCAGCTTAGTGGGGGCTAGCGGGAGGGATACGCAGTATTTT. It codes for CASSLVGASGRDTQYF.

The sample holds a few counts of this clonotype. The V and J genes are TRBV12-3 or TRBV12-4 and TRBJ2-1; TRBD2 matches 11 bases. V shed 3 bases, J shed 7 bases, and the junction held 5 bases outside the gene matches. The CDR3 is 15 residues long. CDR3 region: CASSLLASGRNEQFF. The CDR3 DNA reads as TGTGCCAGCAGTTTGTTGGCTAGCGGGAGGAATGAGCAGTTCTTC.

V is TRBV14 and J is TRBJ1-1, with 7 nucleotides matching TRBD1. Germline lookup yields CDR1 SGHDN and CDR2 FVKESK. V trimming: 3 bases; J trimming: 2 bases; junction bases outside the gene matches: 9. CDR3 size: 16 residues. The CDR3 reads CASSQVQTGSNTEAFF. CDR3 sequence (DNA): TGTGCCAGCAGCCAGGTTCAGACAGGGAGTAACACTGAAGCTTTCTTT.

J is TRBJ2-7 and V is TRBV13; D could derive from TRBD1 or TRBD2 (6 bases each). CDR3 length: 14 residues. Trimming pared 6 bases from V and 3 bases from J, leaving 15 bases between. Germline CDR1 is PRHDT and CDR2 is FYEKMQ (reference sequence). The CDR3 DNA reads TGTGCCAGCAGGTCGAGGGGGGCCCTCTACGAGCAGTACTTC. Translation: CASRSRGALYEQYF.

The chain couples TRBV28 to TRBJ1-5; TRBD1 is a possible D gene (6 bases). The CDR3 contains 16 residues. V gave up 4 bases and J gave up 1 base, with 14 bases separating them. Germline CDR1 reads MDHEN; CDR2 reads SYDVKM. The CDR3 DNA sequence: TGTGCCAGCAGTTACTTCCGGGACAAAAGCAATCAGCCCCAGCATTTT. Amino acids: CASSYFRDKSNQPQHF.

This clonotype was seen many times. The chain is built from TRBV11-2 and TRBJ1-1; D ambiguous. This CDR3 is 13 amino acids long. With 5 bases removed from V and 0 bases from J, the gap between germline ends came to 7 bases. CDR1 is SGHAT, CDR2 FQNNGV, per germline. DNA for the CDR3: TGTGCCAGCAGCCCCTTCATGAACACTGAAGCTTTCTTT. This codes for CASSPFMNTEAFF.

The chain combines TRBV12-3 or TRBV12-4 with TRBJ2-5, with 8 positions matching TRBD2. CDR3 size: 15 residues. J was trimmed by 2 bases and V by 3 bases; bases with no gene match: 5. The DNA of the CDR3 is TGTGCCAGCAGTTTGGTAGCGGGGCCTCAAGAGACCCAGTACTTC. Its translation: CASSLVAGPQETQYF.

This chain connects TRBV11-2 to TRBJ1-2, with a possible D match to TRBD1 (6 bases). V was trimmed by 1 base and J by 5 bases, leaving 29 bases between them. This CDR3 is built from 20 residues. Germline V gene data show CDR1 as SGHAT and CDR2 as FQNNGV. CDR3 nucleotide sequence: TGTGCCAGCAGCTTAGCGAGTGTAATGAGCTCAGGGGACACATTTTATGGCTACACCTTC. Protein product: CASSLASVMSSGDTFYGYTF.

The chain is built from TRBV20-1 and TRBJ1-1; D is possibly TRBD1 (5 bases). CDR1 DFQATT and CDR2 SNEGSKA come from the germline V gene (reference sequence). The CDR3 is 14 amino acids. With 6 bases removed from V and 1 base from J, the gap between germline ends came to 15 bases. This CDR3 reads CSAEGAGTNTEAFF. DNA for the CDR3: TGCAGTGCAGAAGGTGCAGGGACGAACACTGAAGCTTTCTTT.

The chain employs TRBV5-1 and TRBJ2-1; the D gene is possibly TRBD1 (6 bases). CDR1 and CDR2 (germline): SGHRS, YFSETQ. The V and J ends lost 4 bases and 0 bases respectively, with 17 bases between them. The CDR3 consists of 17 residues. Written as DNA, the CDR3 is TGCGCCAGCAGCGCCGGTGGGGGCAGGAGCTCCTACAATGAGCAGTTCTTC. Translation gives CASSAGGGRSSYNEQFF.

Points on this clonotype: A single base separates this from a much larger clone, so it may be a read error. The rearrangement uses TRBV5-1 and TRBJ2-3; D gene uncertain. The CDR3 loop spans 14 amino acids. Germline CDR1 SGHRS, CDR2 YFSETQ. DNA for the CDR3: TGCGCCAGCAGCTTGGTCAGGAGCACATATACGCAGTATTTT. Translation: CASSLVRSTYTQYF. Filled out from reference TRBV5-1 and TRBJ2-3, the complete variable domain reads KAGVTQTPRYLIKTRGQQVTLSCSPISGHRSVSWYQQTPGQGLQFLFEYFSETQRNKGNFPGRFSGRQFSNSRSEMNVSTLELGDSALYLCASSLVRSTYTQYFGPGTRLTVL.

The V and J genes are TRBV28 and TRBJ2-4, with D possibly being TRBD2 (6 bases). The V gene lost 5 bases and the J gene lost 3 bases, with 29 bases spanning the gap. Germline lookup yields CDR1 MDHEN and CDR2 SYDVKM. This CDR3 spans 20 amino acids. CDR3 sequence: CASSPLYTGGTALVKNIQYF. The CDR3 DNA sequence: TGTGCCAGCAGTCCCTTATACACAGGAGGGACGGCCTTGGTCAAAAACATTCAGTACTTC.